There are many counts of the clone carrying this T cell receptor (beta chain). Its specificity is unknown. These data are taken from a study of neurological immune-mediated disorders. The study drew its healthy controls from blood bank volunteers in Maryland, USA. The yield of each sequencing run was over 200 million TCR-beta sequences from 15-18 subjects. Using its own MiXCR run on the 5' RACE reads, TCRdb lists one record per CDR3 protein. Of about 50,000 distinct CDR3 sequences in the sample, approximately 17% were seen once. Findings of the study overall: None of the CDR3 amino acid sequences of expanded clones were shared across subjects, and this suggested private repertoires in all groups.

Material for sequencing was PBMCs. This sequence was found in a man between 60 and 75 years old in good health.

The CDR3 sequence: CASSPSGDSYNEQFF. The CDR3 DNA sequence: TGTGCCAGCAGTCCCAGCGGAGACTCCTACAATGAGCAGTTCTTC. V usage is TRBV6-5 and J usage is TRBJ2-1, with a possible D match to TRBD2 (5 bases). Deletions cut 5 bases from V and 0 bases from J, with 11 bases between. This CDR3 contains 15 residues. CDR1 is MNHEY, CDR2 SVGAGI, per germline.